This TCR beta chain is drawn from a study of cytomegalovirus exposure and HLA in healthy donors. General observations from the study: Most TCR sequences were seen very rarely across donors, but some public TCRs occurred in many.

The CDR3 is made up of 17 amino acids. The germline gives CDR1 LNHDA, CDR2 SQIVND (reference sequence). V shed 5 bases and J 4 bases; nucleotides not matched to a gene: 9. Primers: 60 Vbeta forward and 13 Jbeta reverse. Clones were read by immunoSEQ multiplex PCR, and TCRdb kept only the in-frame ones, dropping some. The sample has about 160,000 clones, 75% to 90% seen once; the top ten hold under 2.5%. With respect to this clone: Its antigen is not known.

The TCR was taken from a woman younger than 30 in good health and CMV-seronegative. The chain combines TRBV19 with TRBJ2-2, with 11 positions matching TRBD2. Sequencing was performed on PBMCs. This CDR3 is CASSRDSGRAGTGELFF. The CDR3 DNA is TGTGCCAGTAGTCGGGATAGCGGGAGGGCCGGCACCGGGGAGCTGTTTTTT.